Sequencing of this T cell receptor beta chain was carried out in a study of cytomegalovirus exposure and HLA in healthy donors. Points from the study as a whole: Further analysis, carried out later, found HLA-associated TCR beta chains more clonally expanded than equally common other chains. Rarity held for most TCR sequences, but there were some public TCRs that occurred in many donors.

This clone was picked up a small number of times. Its antigen is undetermined. At the time of sampling, donors were nominally healthy, though unrecorded immune exposures were likely. PCR amplification relied on 60 Vbeta primers (plus 13 Jbeta primers). Here immunoSEQ multiplex PCR was the method, and the copy in TCRdb shows in-frame clones only, minus some. The sample includes some 130,000 clones, roughly 9.8% of them seen just once. V shed 0 bases and J shed 2 bases, with 12 bases lying between them. CDR1 is SGHRS, CDR2 YFSETQ, per germline. This CDR3 contains 16 residues. This chain connects TRBV5-1 to TRBJ2-1; tentatively, D is TRBD1 (5 bases). Sequenced: PBMCs. This TCR was recovered from a man in his forties or fifties in good health and CMV-seronegative. CDR3 bases: TGCGCCAGCAGCTTGGACAGGTCAATCACCTACAATGAGCAGTTCTTC. This codes for CASSLDRSITYNEQFF.